Sequencing of this TCR beta chain was carried out in a study of control samples from healthy donors and cancer patients. Germline CDR1 MNHEY, CDR2 SMNVEV (reference sequence). This CDR3 contains 13 residues. After removal of 5 bases from V and 3 bases from J, the junction contained 3 bases not matched to a gene. Repertoires were generated with immunoSEQ multiplex PCR, while TCRdb's copy carries only in-frame clones and drops some. Found here are over 60,000 clones, approximately 90% of them singletons; the top ten hold over 1.5%. This sequence originates from a woman aged 55 to 70 with head and neck cancer. Source material: PBMCs. V gene TRBV27 combines with J gene TRBJ2-5, with 7 bases identical to TRBD1. In nucleotides, the CDR3 is TGTGCCAGCAGTCACAGGGGAAAAGAGACCCAGTACTTC. Encoded protein: CASSHRGKETQYF.